This TCR beta chain was recovered during a study of cytomegalovirus exposure and HLA in healthy donors. Across the whole study: Out of about 180 million T cells, an earlier analysis found 117 million unique TCR beta sequences in total. Some 85 million unique TCRs, all from HLA-typed donors, were included in an early release of the data.

Primers for the PCR totalled 60 Vbeta and 13 Jbeta. The protocol was immunoSEQ multiplex PCR, while the TCRdb copy is restricted to in-frame clones and leaves out a portion. The sample yields 180,000 or so clones, 80% to 90% seen once. Comment on this clone: What it binds is not known.

Study-wide findings and caveats: Presence/absence analyses rested on an assumption that sequencing depth was roughly uniform across donors. In a later analysis, common viral pathogens appeared linked to several of the most significant clusters.

The germline V gene encodes CDR1 SGHRS and CDR2 YFSETQ. V was cut by 4 bases and J by 1 base, with 12 bases left in between. The CDR3 length is 15 residues. This TCR was recovered from a woman aged 30 to 39 in good health and CMV-seronegative. Sequencing input: PBMCs. The V and J genes are TRBV5-1 and TRBJ2-1; D possibly corresponds to TRBD1 (6 bases). The CDR3 nucleotides are TGCGCCAGCAGCAGGGCGCAGGGGTCCTACAATGAGCAGTTCTTC. It translates to CASSRAQGSYNEQFF.